The table lists the clone carrying this T cell receptor beta chain with a few counts. Russia was home to the donors, healthy Caucasian individuals aged about 6 to 100. The sample is drawn from a study of blood T cells in healthy people across ages. Background on the study: In model experiments, template switching was able to capture about one barcoded beta molecule for every two T cells that were present.

Looked up from germline, CDR1 is MNHNY and CDR2 is SVGAGI (reference sequence). This CDR3 spans 13 amino acids. V was trimmed by 5 bases and J by 4 bases, leaving 8 bases between them. Combining a sample-barcoded 5' primer with a J-beta primer mix, a second PCR ran for roughly 6 to 11 cycles. Tagging of each cDNA molecule was performed by a template-switch adaptor with 12 random nucleotides. TCRdb re-called the 5' RACE reads through MiXCR, storing one row per CDR3 protein. The sample has roughly 680,000 distinct CDR3 sequences; about 52% are singletons. This clonotype originated in an older woman in good health. The specimen was blood. The J gene is TRBJ2-2, the V gene TRBV6-6; D possibly corresponds to TRBD1 (5 bases). The CDR3 loop is CASSGQGTGELFF. The CDR3 DNA follows: TGTGCCAGCAGTGGTCAGGGCACCGGGGAGCTGTTTTTT.